This TCR beta chain was captured in a study of blood T cell repertoires in COVID-19. This table comes from immunoSEQ multiplex PCR, and its TCRdb copy is limited to in-frame clones, with some not included. The repertoire holds about 280,000 clones, with roughly 80% as singletons. The CDR3 covers 15 residues. Trimming removed 5 bases from V and 3 bases from J, with 13 bases in between. Germline CDR1 is SEHNR and CDR2 is FQNEAQ (reference sequence). The specimen was PBMCs or T cells enriched from blood (not recorded which). This sequence originates from a man in his forties who had been exposed to COVID-19. The V and J genes are TRBV7-9 and TRBJ1-4; D is undetermined. The CDR3 region is CASSRGGVANEKLFF. CDR3 sequence (DNA): TGTGCCAGCAGCAGAGGCGGGGTGGCTAATGAAAAACTGTTTTTT.